A single T cell receptor beta chain is shown here with its context. Antigen: not known. Every single participant having HIV got treatment inside the United States. The entry originates in a study of long-term antiretroviral therapy in people with HIV. Findings and limits, study-wide: Clones expanded before ART dominated the repertoire at all time points. Collection of the blood, which took place between the mid-2000s and the late 2010s, possibly occurred under older ART regimens. CDR3 lengths in HIV samples spanned a narrower range than controls.

Version v3.0 of the immunoSEQ assay ran at survey level. Some clones are missing from TCRdb's copy, which holds only in-frame ones; the method was immunoSEQ multiplex PCR. The table includes about 35,000 clones, about four fifths detected once. Germline loops: CDR1 GTSNPN, CDR2 SVGIG (reference sequence). The CDR3 covers 14 residues. V dropped 1 base and J dropped 6 bases, with 13 bases sitting between them. The source is a man between 45 and 60 years old with HIV. Sequencing used unsorted PBMCs, obtained 3 years after starting antiretroviral therapy. The chain joins TRBV30 to TRBJ2-4; D might be TRBD1 (6 bases). In DNA form, the CDR3 reads TGTGCCTGGAGTGGCGGAAGGGGGACAAACATTCAGTACTTC. Amino acid sequence: CAWSGGRGTNIQYF.